The 24 T cell receptor beta chains given below trace back to one sample, sequenced in a study of CD8 T cells in ankylosing spondylitis. In TCRdb, the 5' RACE reads were re-called with MiXCR into one record per CDR3 protein. The sample contains 350,000 to 450,000 distinct CDR3 sequences, 20% of which appear only once. The sequencing sample was made of blood, either unsorted or a sorted T cell fraction (not recorded which). The receptors were sampled from a male donor with ankylosing spondylitis or in good health (not recorded which).

In this sample, this clonotype turned up a few times. The chain carries TRBV27 and TRBJ2-7, with TRBD2 as a possible D gene (5 bases). Germline V gene data show CDR1 as MNHEY and CDR2 as SMNVEV (reference sequence). V lost 3 bases, J lost 4 bases, and 16 bases lay in between. The CDR3 sequence is 15 residues long. Written as DNA, the CDR3 is TGTGCCAGCAGTTTCGGTGAGGGTCGTCAATACGAGCAGTACTTC. Translation: CASSFGEGRQYEQYF.

The V call is TRBV6-1, the J call TRBJ1-2; D may be TRBD1 (6 bases). V lost 5 bases, J lost 5 bases, and 24 bases lay in between. The CDR3 sequence is 17 residues long. CDR1 and CDR2 (germline): MNHNS, SASEGT. The CDR3 sequence: CASSTGGEPGQPYGYTF. CDR3 DNA: TGTGCCAGCAGTACGGGGGGGGAACCGGGACAACCTTATGGCTACACCTTC.

This clonotype was counted a few times. Written as DNA, the CDR3 is TGTGCCAGCAGGGAGCGGGGGACCTACAATGAGCAGTTCTTC. Its translation: CASRERGTYNEQFF. J is TRBJ2-1 and V is TRBV12-3 or TRBV12-4, with 8 nucleotides matching TRBD2. Trimming cost V 6 bases and J 2 bases; bases outside gene matches: 3. This CDR3 has 14 amino acids.

The CDR3 here is CSARDQGLPGEQYF. The CDR3 DNA follows: TGCAGTGCTAGAGATCAGGGGCTTCCGGGCGAGCAGTACTTC. The chain links TRBV20-1 to TRBJ2-7; TRBD1 is a possible D gene (6 bases). The CDR3 extends over 14 amino acids. The germline V gene encodes CDR1 DFQATT and CDR2 SNEGSKA (reference sequence). V gave up 0 bases and J gave up 6 bases, with 15 bases separating them.

In its sample, this clonotype was seen a few times. This sequence joins TRBV12-3 or TRBV12-4 and TRBJ1-4; 7 positions agree with TRBD1. The CDR3 is 14 residues long. The V and J ends lost 3 bases and 8 bases, in that order; junction bases with no gene match: 6. The CDR3 nucleotides are TGTGCCAGCAGTTTTGCAGGGGGGGTCGAAAAACTGTTTTTT. Its translation: CASSFAGGVEKLFF.

The genes are TRBV12-3 or TRBV12-4 and TRBJ2-5; 7 bases are shared with TRBD1. The CDR3 length is 15 residues. Trimming at V came to 7 bases and at J to 2 bases, leaving 10 bases not matched to a gene. The CDR3, as DNA: TGTGCCAGCATAGGGGGCCTCGAGGTTCAAGAGACCCAGTACTTC. Amino acids: CASIGGLEVQETQYF.

CDR3 loop: CASQGSTGELFF. CDR3 coding DNA: TGTGCCTCCCAGGGGTCCACCGGGGAGCTGTTTTTT. The chain couples TRBV12-3 or TRBV12-4 to TRBJ2-2; possibly TRBD1 for D (6 bases). The CDR3 loop spans 12 amino acids. Trimming took 11 bases from V and 4 from J, leaving 11 bases between them.

V gene TRBV9 combines with J gene TRBJ2-1, with TRBD2 identical over 9 bases. In germline, CDR1 is SGDLS, CDR2 YYNGEE. Trimming cost V 0 bases and J 0 bases; bases outside gene matches: 10. This CDR3 spans 19 amino acids. CDR3 nucleotides: TGTGCCAGCAGCGTAGAGGATAGCGGGGGCCTCAGCTCCTACAATGAGCAGTTCTTC. Protein: CASSVEDSGGLSSYNEQFF.

This clonotype was found many times. The gene calls are TRBV9 and TRBJ2-2; D uncertain. Germline-derived CDR1 and CDR2 are SGDLS and YYNGEE. Trimming removed 5 bases at V and 1 base at J, with 3 bases between. The CDR3 consists of 12 residues. The CDR3, as DNA: TGTGCCAGCAGAAGGAACACCGGGGAGCTGTTTTTT. Amino acid sequence: CASRRNTGELFF.

The CDR3 DNA reads TGCGCCAGCACCCAGGGGTACGGGACATCCTACAATGAGCAGTTCTTC. It translates to CASTQGYGTSYNEQFF. This chain links TRBV5-1 with TRBJ2-1; tentative D call: TRBD1 (6 bases). V shed 6 bases and J shed 1 base, with 17 bases lying between them. The CDR3 is 16 residues long. Per the germline V gene, CDR1 is SGHRS and CDR2 is YFSETQ.

There are a few counts of this clonotype. This chain joins TRBV29-1 and TRBJ2-7, with 10 bases aligning to TRBD1. V shed 1 base and J 5 bases; nucleotides not matched to a gene: 11. In germline, CDR1 is SQVTM, CDR2 ANQGSEA. The CDR3 length is 16 residues. CDR3 region: CSVEGDGWTGGDEQYF. In DNA form, the CDR3 reads TGCAGCGTTGAAGGCGACGGGTGGACAGGGGGAGACGAGCAGTACTTC.

The chain couples TRBV27 to TRBJ2-6, with D hard to call. V gave up 5 bases and J gave up 0 bases, with 8 bases separating them. This CDR3 has 15 residues. Germline CDR1 reads MNHEY; CDR2 reads SMNVEV (reference sequence). The CDR3 bases are TGTGCCAGCAGTCACCTCTACTCTGGGGCCAACGTCCTGACTTTC. It specifies CASSHLYSGANVLTF.

The chain has TRBV5-5 and TRBJ2-1, with TRBD1 matching over 9 bases. V was clipped by 4 bases and J by 1 base; unmatched bases: 3. From germline, CDR1 is SGHKS and CDR2 YYEKEE (reference sequence). The CDR3 loop spans 15 amino acids. Written as DNA, the CDR3 is TGTGCCAGCAGCCACGACAGGGGGTCCTACAATGAGCAGTTCTTC. It is translated as CASSHDRGSYNEQFF.

CDR3 sequence (DNA): TGTGCCAGCAGCGTAGTGGCGGGGGGGCACTCAGATACGCAGTATTTT. Residues: CASSVVAGGHSDTQYF. The chain joins TRBV9 to TRBJ2-3; 9 bases align to TRBD2. The length of the CDR3 is 16 residues. Trimming took 0 bases from V and 4 from J; bases not matched to a gene: 6. Germline loops: CDR1 SGDLS, CDR2 YYNGEE.

The V gene is TRBV3-1, the J gene TRBJ2-7; possibly TRBD1 for D (6 bases). The CDR3 extends over 13 amino acids. The V end was cut by 4 bases, the J end by 5 bases, with 12 bases between. Germline V gene data show CDR1 as LGHDT and CDR2 as YNNKEL (reference sequence). In DNA, the CDR3 is TGTGCCAGCAGCCGTGACAGGACCCACGAGCAGTACTTC. This codes for CASSRDRTHEQYF.

This chain connects TRBV7-2 to TRBJ2-1; 12 bases are shared with TRBD2. Per germline, CDR1 SGHTA and CDR2 FQGNSA. V lost 5 bases to trimming and J lost 1 base; unmatched junction nucleotides: 3. CDR3 length: 16 residues. DNA for the CDR3: TGTGCCAGCAGCCTAGGGACTAGCGGGTCCTACAATGAGCAGTTCTTC. Amino acids: CASSLGTSGSYNEQFF.

The rearrangement links TRBV5-1 to TRBJ1-2; D ambiguous. CDR1 SGHRS and CDR2 YFSETQ come from the germline V gene. V was clipped by 2 bases and J by 3 bases, with 14 bases between them. The CDR3 is 15 residues long. DNA for the CDR3: TGCGCCAGCAGCTTTTCTGCGAACGGTGACTATGGCTACACCTTC. Translating gives CASSFSANGDYGYTF.

This clonotype was seen more than once but under ten times. The V gene is TRBV7-9, the J gene TRBJ2-7, with 7 bases lining up with TRBD1. V was pared by 3 bases and J by 4 bases, with 6 bases of the junction left unmatched. The CDR3 is made up of 14 amino acids. Germline values: CDR1 SEHNR, CDR2 FQNEAQ (reference sequence). CDR3 nucleotides: TGTGCCAGCAGCTTCGAGGGGGCGCTATACGAGCAGTACTTC. This encodes CASSFEGALYEQYF.

This clonotype has ten or more counts. The chain combines TRBV4-1 with TRBJ2-1; 8 bases agree with TRBD2. Per germline, CDR1 MGHRA and CDR2 YSYEKL. Losses at the gene ends were 5 bases for V and 4 bases for J; bases not matched to a gene: 4. This CDR3 region has 14 residues. The CDR3 DNA sequence: TGCGCCAGCAGCGAGGGACTAGTTTACAATGAGCAGTTCTTC. As protein: CASSEGLVYNEQFF.

The sample holds a few counts of this clonotype. The V and J genes are TRBV29-1 and TRBJ1-2; TRBD1 matches at 7 bases. The V gene's germline CDR1 is SQVTM and CDR2 ANQGSEA. V gave up 4 bases and J gave up 4 bases; unmatched junction bases: 3. The CDR3 sequence is 12 residues long. The CDR3 DNA reads TGCAGCGTTGTAGGGACAGCCTATGGCTACACCTTC. Protein: CSVVGTAYGYTF.

This clonotype was counted a few times. V is TRBV20-1 and J is TRBJ2-2; 10 bases fit TRBD2. The CDR3 totals 16 residues. Germline assignment: CDR1 DFQATT and CDR2 SNEGSKA (reference sequence). J lost 4 bases, V lost 1 base, and 6 bases had no gene match. CDR3 amino acids: CSARGSGGAPTGELFF. The CDR3 bases are TGCAGTGCTAGAGGCAGCGGGGGGGCTCCCACCGGGGAGCTGTTTTTT.

The chain employs TRBV9 and TRBJ2-3, with D perhaps matching TRBD1 (7 bases). The CDR3 has 15 residues. Germline V gene sequence: CDR1 SGDLS, CDR2 YYNGEE. V was shortened by 3 bases and J by 4 bases, with 15 bases between the two germline ends. DNA for the CDR3: TGTGCCAGCAGCGAGGAGGGGGCTTACGCAGATACGCAGTATTTT. It is translated as CASSEEGAYADTQYF.

This clonotype was observed a few times. This chain links TRBV29-1 with TRBJ1-2; no firm D call. CDR1 is SQVTM, CDR2 ANQGSEA, per germline. This CDR3 has 13 amino acids. The V end was cut by 0 bases, the J end by 4 bases, with 9 bases between. As DNA, the CDR3 is TGCAGCGTTGAAGATCAGGTAGCCTATGGCTACACCTTC. This codes for CSVEDQVAYGYTF. Together with reference TRBV29-1 and TRBJ1-2, the CDR3 gives the full variable domain: SAVISQKPSRDICQRGTSLTIQCQVDSQVTMMFWYRQQPGQSLTLIATANQGSEATYESGFVIDKFPISRPNLTFSTLTVSNMSPEDSSIYLCSVEDQVAYGYTFGSGTRLTVV.

The V call is TRBV12-3 or TRBV12-4, the J call TRBJ2-6; D could derive from TRBD1 or TRBD2 (5 bases each). This CDR3 region has 17 residues. V was shortened by 4 bases and J by 1 base, with 14 bases between the two germline ends. The CDR3 coding sequence is TGTGCCAGCAGTTGGGGACGGGGTCTTTCTGGGGCCAACGTCCTGACTTTC. This sequence encodes CASSWGRGLSGANVLTF.